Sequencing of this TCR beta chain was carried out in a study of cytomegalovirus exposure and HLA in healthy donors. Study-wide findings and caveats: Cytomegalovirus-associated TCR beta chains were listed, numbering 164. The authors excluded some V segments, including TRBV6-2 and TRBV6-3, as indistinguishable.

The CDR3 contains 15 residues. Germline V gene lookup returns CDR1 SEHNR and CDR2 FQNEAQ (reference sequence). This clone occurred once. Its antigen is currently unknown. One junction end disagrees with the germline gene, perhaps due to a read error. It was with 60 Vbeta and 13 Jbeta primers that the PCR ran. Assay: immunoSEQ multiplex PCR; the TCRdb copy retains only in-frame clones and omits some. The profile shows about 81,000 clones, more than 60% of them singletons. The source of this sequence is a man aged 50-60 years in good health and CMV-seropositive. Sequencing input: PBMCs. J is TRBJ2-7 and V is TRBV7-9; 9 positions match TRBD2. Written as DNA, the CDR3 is TGTTCCAGCAGCTCGACTAGCGGACCCTCCTACGAGCAGTACTTC. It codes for CSSSSTSGPSYEQYF.